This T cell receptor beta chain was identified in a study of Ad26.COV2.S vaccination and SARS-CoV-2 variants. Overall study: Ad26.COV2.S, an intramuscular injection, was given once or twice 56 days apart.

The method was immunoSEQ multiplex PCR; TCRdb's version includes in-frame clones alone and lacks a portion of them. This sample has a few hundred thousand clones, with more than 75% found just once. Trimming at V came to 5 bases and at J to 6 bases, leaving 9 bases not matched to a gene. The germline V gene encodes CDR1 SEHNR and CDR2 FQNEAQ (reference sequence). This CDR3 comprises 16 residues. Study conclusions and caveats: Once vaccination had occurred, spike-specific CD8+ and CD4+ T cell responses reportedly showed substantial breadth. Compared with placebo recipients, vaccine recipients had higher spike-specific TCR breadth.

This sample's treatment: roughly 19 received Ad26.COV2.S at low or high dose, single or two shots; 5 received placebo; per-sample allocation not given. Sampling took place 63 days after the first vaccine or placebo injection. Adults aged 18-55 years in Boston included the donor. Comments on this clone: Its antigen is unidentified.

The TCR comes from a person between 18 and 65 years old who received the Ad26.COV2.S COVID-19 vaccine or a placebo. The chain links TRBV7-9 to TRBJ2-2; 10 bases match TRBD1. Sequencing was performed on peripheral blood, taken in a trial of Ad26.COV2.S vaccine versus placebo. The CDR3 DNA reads TGTGCCAGCAGCATACCGGGGACAGGGGTCTCCGGGGAGCTGTTTTTT. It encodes CASSIPGTGVSGELFF.